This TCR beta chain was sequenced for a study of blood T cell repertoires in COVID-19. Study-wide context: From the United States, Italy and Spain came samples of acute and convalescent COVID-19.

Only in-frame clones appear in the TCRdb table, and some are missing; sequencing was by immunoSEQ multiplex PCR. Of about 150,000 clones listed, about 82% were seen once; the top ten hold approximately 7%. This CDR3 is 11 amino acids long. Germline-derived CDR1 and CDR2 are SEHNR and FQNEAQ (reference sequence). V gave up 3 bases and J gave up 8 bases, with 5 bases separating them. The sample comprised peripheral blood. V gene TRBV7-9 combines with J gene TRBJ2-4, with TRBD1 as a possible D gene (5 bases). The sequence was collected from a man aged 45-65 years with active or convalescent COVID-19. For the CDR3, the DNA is TGTGCCAGCAGCTTCAGGGACATTCAGTACTTC. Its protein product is CASSFRDIQYF.